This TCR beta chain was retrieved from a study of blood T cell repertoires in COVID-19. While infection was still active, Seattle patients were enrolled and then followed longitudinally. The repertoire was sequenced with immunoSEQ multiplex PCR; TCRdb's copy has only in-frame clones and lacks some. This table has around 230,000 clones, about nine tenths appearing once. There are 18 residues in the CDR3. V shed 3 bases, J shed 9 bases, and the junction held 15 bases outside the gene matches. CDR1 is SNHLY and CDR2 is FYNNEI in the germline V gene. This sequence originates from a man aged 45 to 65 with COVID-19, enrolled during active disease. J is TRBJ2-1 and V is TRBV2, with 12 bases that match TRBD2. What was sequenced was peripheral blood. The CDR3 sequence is CASSDAPRLAGGPGEQFF. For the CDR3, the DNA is TGTGCCAGCAGTGATGCCCCCCGGCTAGCGGGAGGGCCCGGTGAGCAGTTCTTC.